Listed here is a single T cell receptor beta chain. As yet, its antigen is unknown. Its ends do not fully match the called genes, so a read error is possible. The data were taken from a study of beta chain features in type 1 diabetes. Study at large: Sorted cells examined across all samples numbered roughly 99,000,000.

Study observations and caveats: Shortening that was moderate but significant affected the TCRB CDR3s of Type 1 diabetes patients in all four CD4+ subsets. A possible short-template PCR bias applies equally to patients and controls.

The germline V gene has CDR1 SSHAT and CDR2 FNYEAQ (reference sequence). This CDR3 is 15 amino acids long. Expressed TCRB transcripts got sequenced, as all isolated RNA was reverse transcribed. Some clones are missing from TCRdb's copy, which holds only in-frame ones; the method was immunoSEQ multiplex PCR. The sample lists about 360,000 clones; about 12% were seen once. The origin of this receptor is a young man in good health. This chain connects TRBV7-7 to TRBJ2-1; 8 bases map to TRBD1. Material: naive CD4+ T cells from blood. In nucleotides, the CDR3 is TGTGCTAGCAGCTCAACGGGACAGGCCCACAGTGAGCAGTTCTTC. Translated: CASSSTGQAHSEQFF.